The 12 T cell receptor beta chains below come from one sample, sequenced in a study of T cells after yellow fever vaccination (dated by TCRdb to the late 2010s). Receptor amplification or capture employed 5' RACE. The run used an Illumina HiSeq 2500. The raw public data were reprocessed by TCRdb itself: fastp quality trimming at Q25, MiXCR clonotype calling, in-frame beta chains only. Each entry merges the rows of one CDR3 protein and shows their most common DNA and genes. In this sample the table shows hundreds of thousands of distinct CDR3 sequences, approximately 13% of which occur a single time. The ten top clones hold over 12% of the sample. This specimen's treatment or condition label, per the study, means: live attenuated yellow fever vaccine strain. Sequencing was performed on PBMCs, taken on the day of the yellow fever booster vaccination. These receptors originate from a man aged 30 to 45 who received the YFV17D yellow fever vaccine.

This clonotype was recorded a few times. CDR3 region: CASREAGLYNEQFF. CDR3 bases: TGTGCCAGCAGAGAAGCGGGATTGTACAATGAGCAGTTCTTC. The rearrangement links TRBV25-1 to TRBJ2-1, with TRBD2 matching over 7 bases. The J segment lost 4 bases and the V segment lost 6 bases, leaving 6 bases of the junction unmatched. This CDR3 contains 14 residues. CDR1 is MGHDK and CDR2 is SYGVNS in the germline V gene.

The CDR3, as DNA: TGCAGTGCTAGCGAAGGGTCCGGCAATCAGCCCCAGCATTTT. It is translated as CSASEGSGNQPQHF. The chain has TRBV20-1 and TRBJ1-5, with D hard to call. The V gene lost 3 bases and the J gene lost 2 bases, with 11 bases spanning the gap. This CDR3 is built from 14 residues. The V gene's germline CDR1 is DFQATT and CDR2 SNEGSKA (reference sequence).

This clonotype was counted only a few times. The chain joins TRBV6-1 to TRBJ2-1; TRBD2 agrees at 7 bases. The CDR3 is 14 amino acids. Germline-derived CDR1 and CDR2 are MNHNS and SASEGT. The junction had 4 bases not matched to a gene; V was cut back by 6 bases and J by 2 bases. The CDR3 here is CASRRDYTYNEQFF. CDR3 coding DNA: TGTGCCAGCAGGCGGGACTATACCTACAATGAGCAGTTCTTC.

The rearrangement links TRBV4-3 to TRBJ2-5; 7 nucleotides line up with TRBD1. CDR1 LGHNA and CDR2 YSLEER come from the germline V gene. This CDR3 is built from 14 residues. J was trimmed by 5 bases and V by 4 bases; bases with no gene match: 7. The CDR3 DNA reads TGCGCCAGCAGCCGATACAGGGGTTTGGAGACCCAGTACTTC. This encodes CASSRYRGLETQYF.

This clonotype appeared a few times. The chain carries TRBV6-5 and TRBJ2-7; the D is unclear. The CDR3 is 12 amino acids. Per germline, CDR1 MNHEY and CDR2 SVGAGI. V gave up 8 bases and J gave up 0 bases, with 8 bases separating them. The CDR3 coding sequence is TGTGCCAGCGTTGGCCTCTCCTACGAGCAGTACTTC. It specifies CASVGLSYEQYF.

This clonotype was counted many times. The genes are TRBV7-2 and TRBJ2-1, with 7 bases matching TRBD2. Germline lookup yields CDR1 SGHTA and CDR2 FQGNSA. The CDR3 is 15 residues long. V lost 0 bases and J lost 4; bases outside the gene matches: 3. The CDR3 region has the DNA TGTGCCAGCAGCTTAGCGGGAGGGCCGTACAATGAGCAGTTCTTC. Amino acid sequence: CASSLAGGPYNEQFF. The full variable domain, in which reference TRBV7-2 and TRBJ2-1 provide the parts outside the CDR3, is GAGVSQSPSNKVTEKGKDVELRCDPISGHTALYWYRQSLGQGLEFLIYFQGNSAPDKSGLPSDRFSAERTGGSVSTLTIQRTQQEDSAVYLCASSLAGGPYNEQFFGPGTRLTVL.

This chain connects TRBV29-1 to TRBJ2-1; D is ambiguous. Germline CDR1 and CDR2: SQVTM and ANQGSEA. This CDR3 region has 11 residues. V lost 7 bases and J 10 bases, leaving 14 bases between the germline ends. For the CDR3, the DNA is TGCAGCGCTGGCGATTTGGGGGAGCAGTTCTTC. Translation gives CSAGDLGEQFF.

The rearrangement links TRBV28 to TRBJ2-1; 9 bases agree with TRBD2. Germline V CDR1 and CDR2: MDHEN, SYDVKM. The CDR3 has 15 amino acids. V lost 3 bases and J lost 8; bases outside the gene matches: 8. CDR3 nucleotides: TGTGCCAGCAGTTTCAGCGGGGGGTGGAGGGATGAGCAGTTCTTC. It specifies CASSFSGGWRDEQFF.

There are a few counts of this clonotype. The CDR3 spells CASSGEYGGELFF. CDR3 DNA sequence: TGCGCCAGCAGTGGAGAGTACGGCGGGGAGCTGTTTTTT. The rearrangement joins TRBV10-1 to TRBJ2-2, with D hard to call. V was trimmed by 4 bases and J by 7 bases, leaving 10 bases between them. The CDR3 runs 13 residues. Germline V gene sequence: CDR1 WNHNN, CDR2 SYGVQD (reference sequence).

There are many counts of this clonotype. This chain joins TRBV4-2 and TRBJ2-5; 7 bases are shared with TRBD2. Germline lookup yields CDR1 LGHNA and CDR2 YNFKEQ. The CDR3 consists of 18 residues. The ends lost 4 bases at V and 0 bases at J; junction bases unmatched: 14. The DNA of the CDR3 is TGTGCCAGCAGCCCGTCGACGGCTAGCGGACCCTACCAAGAGACCCAGTACTTC. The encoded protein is CASSPSTASGPYQETQYF.

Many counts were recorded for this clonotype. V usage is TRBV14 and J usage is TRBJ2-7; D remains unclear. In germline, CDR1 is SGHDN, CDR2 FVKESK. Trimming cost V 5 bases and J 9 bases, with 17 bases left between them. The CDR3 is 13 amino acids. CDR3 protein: CASSNQPGGLQYF. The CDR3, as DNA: TGTGCCAGCAGCAACCAGCCTGGCGGCCTGCAGTACTTC.

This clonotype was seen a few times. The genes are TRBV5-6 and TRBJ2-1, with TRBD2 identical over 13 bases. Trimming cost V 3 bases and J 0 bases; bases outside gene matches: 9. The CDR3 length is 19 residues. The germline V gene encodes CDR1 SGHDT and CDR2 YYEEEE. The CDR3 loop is CASSSRPGTSGVSYNEQFF. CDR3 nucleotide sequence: TGTGCCAGCAGCTCCCGTCCCGGGACTAGCGGGGTCTCCTACAATGAGCAGTTCTTC.